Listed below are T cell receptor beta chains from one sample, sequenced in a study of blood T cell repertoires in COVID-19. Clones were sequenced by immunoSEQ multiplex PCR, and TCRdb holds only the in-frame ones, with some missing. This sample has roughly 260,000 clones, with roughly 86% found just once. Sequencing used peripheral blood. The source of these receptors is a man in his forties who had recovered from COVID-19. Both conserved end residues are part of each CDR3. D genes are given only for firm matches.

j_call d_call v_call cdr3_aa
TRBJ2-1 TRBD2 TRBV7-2 CASSLDGLAEQFF
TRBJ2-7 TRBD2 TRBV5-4 CASSLAVSGGAWSYEQYF
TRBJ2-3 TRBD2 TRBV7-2 CASSSNLAGGTDTQYF
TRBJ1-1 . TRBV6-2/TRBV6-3 CASSSKFLGGLNTEAFF
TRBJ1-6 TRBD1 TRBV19 CASSTDRASRNSPLHF
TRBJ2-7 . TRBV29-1 CSVESGLYEQYF
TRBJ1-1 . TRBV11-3 CASSLEGHSEAFF
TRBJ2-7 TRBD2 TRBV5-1 CASSLGLAGKLYEQYF
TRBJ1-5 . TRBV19 CATYGEPGQPQHF
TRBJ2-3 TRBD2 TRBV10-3 CAIRGNAGGADTQYF
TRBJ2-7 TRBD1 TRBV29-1 CSVATGAEQYF
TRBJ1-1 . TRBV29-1 CSGGRSSAEAFF
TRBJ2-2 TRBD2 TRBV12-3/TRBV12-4 CASRGRSGGELFF
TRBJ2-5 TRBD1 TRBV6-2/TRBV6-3 CASSQRDRGYF
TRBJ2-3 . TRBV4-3 CASSQALGSGTDTQYF
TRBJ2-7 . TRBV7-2 CASSSGTYEQYF
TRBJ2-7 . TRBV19 CASSMGSAPRGYEQYF
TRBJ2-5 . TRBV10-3 CAIRIDRQGTQYF
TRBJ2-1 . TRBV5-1 CASSLGMGRILKKYNEQFF
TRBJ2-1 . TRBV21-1 CASSKFTSGVFNEQFF
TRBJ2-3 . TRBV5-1 CASSLGGHPADTQYF
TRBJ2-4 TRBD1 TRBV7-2 CASSLGTGRAKNIQYF
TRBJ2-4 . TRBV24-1 CATSDLSVYTKNIQYF
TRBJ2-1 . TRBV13 CASSLGLLHEQFF
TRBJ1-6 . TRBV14 CASSQDRENSRSPLHF
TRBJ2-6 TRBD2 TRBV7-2 CASSPIGGGSGANVLTF
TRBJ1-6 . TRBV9 CASSVAGTQNSPLHF
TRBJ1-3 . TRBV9 CASSVTGLSGNTIYF
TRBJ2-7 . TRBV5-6 CASSLAGVATLREQYF
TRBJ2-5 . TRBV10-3 CASRAQETQYF
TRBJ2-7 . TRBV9 CASSASGATGHEQYF
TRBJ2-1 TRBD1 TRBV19 CASKDQGAEEQFF
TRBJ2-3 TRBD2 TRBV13 CASSYISGKGRDTQYF
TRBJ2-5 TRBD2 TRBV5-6 CASSLFLAGGYRETQYF
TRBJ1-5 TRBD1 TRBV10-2 CASSGTGGNQPQHF
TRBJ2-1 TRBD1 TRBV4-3 CASSIGQGYNEQFF
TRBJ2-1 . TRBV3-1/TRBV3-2 CASSQGWEPYNEQFF
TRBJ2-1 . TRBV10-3 CAISDRGASSYNEQFF
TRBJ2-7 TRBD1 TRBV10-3 CAISESRDRFPYEQYF
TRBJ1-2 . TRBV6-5 CASSYSREYYGYTF